The T cell receptor (beta chain) described here comes from a study of blood T cells in healthy people across ages. Notes on the study in general: Researchers said unsorted PBMCs prevented a conclusive naive versus antigen-experienced comparison. Researchers judged that diversity estimates from one million T cells fell short of true values.

Using a J-beta primer mix together with a sample-barcoded 5' primer, a second PCR was run for 7 to 11 cycles. TCRdb used MiXCR to reprocess the 5' RACE reads, holding one entry per CDR3 protein. The sample includes hundreds of thousands of distinct CDR3 sequences, roughly 64% of them seen just once. This clonotype appeared a few times. Antigen specificity is unknown. This TCR was recovered from a man under 40 in good health. Source material: blood.

In nucleotides, the CDR3 is TGTGCCAGCAGCTTATTGTCAGGGGATCAGCCCCAGCATTTT. Its translation: CASSLLSGDQPQHF. The gene calls are TRBV7-9 and TRBJ1-5, with D possibly matching TRBD1 (6 bases). The CDR3 loop spans 14 amino acids. The germline gives CDR1 SEHNR, CDR2 FQNEAQ (reference sequence). Trimming shortened V by 2 bases and J by 5 bases, and 10 bases separated the two germline ends.